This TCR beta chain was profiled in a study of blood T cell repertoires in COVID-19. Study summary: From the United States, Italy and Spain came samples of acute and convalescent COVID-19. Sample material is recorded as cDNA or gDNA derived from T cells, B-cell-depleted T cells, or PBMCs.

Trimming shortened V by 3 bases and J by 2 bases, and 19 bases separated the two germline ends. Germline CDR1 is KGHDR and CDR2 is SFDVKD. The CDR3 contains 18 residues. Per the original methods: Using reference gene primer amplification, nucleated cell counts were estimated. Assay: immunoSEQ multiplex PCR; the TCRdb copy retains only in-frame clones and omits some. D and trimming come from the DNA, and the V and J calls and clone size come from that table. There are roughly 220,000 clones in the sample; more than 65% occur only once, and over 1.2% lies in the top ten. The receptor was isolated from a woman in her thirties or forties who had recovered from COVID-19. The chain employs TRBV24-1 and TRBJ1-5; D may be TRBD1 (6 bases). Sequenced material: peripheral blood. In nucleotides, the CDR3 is TGTGCCACCAGTGATAACGCAGCAGGACAGAGAGGCAATCAGCCCCAGCATTTT. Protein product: CATSDNAAGQRGNQPQHF.